This T cell receptor (beta chain) came from a study of shared clonotypes between healthy human individuals. Study summary: CD4 naive and memory got three plates each, CD8 naive two, CD8 memory one. The study's findings and limits: Rarefaction revealed incomplete sorted-subset sequencing despite large depth. When naive CD4 clonotypes were compared across a few donors, 4% to 6.5% were shared.

Generated by immunoSEQ multiplex PCR, the TCRdb table keeps only in-frame clones and is missing some. Of hundreds of thousands of clones in the sample, less than 80% were seen once. V gave up 3 bases and J gave up 3 bases; unmatched junction bases: 6. There are 15 residues in the CDR3. The germline V gene encodes CDR1 LNHDA and CDR2 SQIVND (reference sequence). All donors were healthy HIV-negative adults lacking recent acute infections or vaccinations. As concerns this clone: The antigen is unknown.

The TCR originated in a woman under 40 in good health. The specimen sequenced was memory CD4+ T cells sorted from blood. Subset defined: CD45RA-negative fraction. The chain couples TRBV19 to TRBJ2-7, with 9 positions matching TRBD2. This CDR3 reads CASSILSGGFYEQYF. The CDR3 region has the DNA TGTGCCAGTAGTATCCTTAGCGGGGGATTCTACGAGCAGTACTTC.